This T cell receptor (beta chain) came from a study of regulatory T cells in long-lasting Graves disease. This clonotype was counted a few times. As for time point: persistent/refractory GD, antithyroid drugs over 5 years with positive TRAb. PBMC RNA served as the TCR library source. Sequencing libraries for TCR beta were prepared with iRepertoire HTBI primers and Arm-PCR of CDR3 regions. TCRdb reanalysed the multiplex PCR reads using MiXCR and keeps one entry per CDR3 protein. The sample holds about 460,000 distinct CDR3 sequences, 22% seen once. Germline V gene data show CDR1 as SGHTA and CDR2 as FQGNSA. The CDR3 has 15 residues. The V gene lost 4 bases and the J gene lost 6 bases, with 19 bases spanning the gap.

The gene calls are TRBV7-2 and TRBJ2-7; tentative D call: TRBD2 (6 bases). This TCR was sampled from a female donor with Graves disease. This specimen was peripheral blood mononuclear cells (PBMCs), taken when the disease was refractory, from a patient treated with antithyroid drugs. The CDR3: CASSSRYGPTSEQYF. Here the CDR3 DNA reads TGTGCCAGCAGCTCCCGATACGGCCCGACTAGCGAGCAGTACTTC.